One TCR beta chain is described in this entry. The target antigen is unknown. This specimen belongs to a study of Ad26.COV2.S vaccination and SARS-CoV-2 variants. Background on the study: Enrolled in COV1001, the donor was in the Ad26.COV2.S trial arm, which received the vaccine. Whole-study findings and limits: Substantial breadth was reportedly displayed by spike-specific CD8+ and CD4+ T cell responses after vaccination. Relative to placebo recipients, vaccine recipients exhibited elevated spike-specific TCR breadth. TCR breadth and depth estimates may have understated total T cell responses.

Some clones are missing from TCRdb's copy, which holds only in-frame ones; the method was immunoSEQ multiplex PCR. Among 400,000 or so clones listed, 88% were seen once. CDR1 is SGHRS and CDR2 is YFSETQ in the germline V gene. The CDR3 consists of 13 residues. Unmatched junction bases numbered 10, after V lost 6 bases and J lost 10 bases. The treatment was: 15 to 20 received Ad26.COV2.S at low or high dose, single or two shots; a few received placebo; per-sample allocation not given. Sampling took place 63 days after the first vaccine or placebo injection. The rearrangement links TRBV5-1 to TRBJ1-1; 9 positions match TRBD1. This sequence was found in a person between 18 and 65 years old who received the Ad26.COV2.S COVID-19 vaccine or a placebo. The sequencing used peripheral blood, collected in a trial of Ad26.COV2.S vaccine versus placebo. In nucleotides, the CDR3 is TGCGCCAGCAAGCAAACAGGGGGCCCCGGAGCTTTCTTT. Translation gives CASKQTGGPGAFF.